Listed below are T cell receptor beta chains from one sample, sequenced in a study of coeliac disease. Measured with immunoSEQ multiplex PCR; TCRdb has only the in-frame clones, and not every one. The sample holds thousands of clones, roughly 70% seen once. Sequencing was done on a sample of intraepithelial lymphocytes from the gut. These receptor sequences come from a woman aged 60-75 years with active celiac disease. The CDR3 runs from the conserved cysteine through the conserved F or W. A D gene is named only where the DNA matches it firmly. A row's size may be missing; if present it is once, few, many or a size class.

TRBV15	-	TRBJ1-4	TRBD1	TGTGCCACCTCGGGACAGCTTAATGAAAAACTGTTTTTT	CATSGQLNEKLFF
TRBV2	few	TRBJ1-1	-	TGTGCCAGCACTGTGAACACTGAAGCTTTCTTT	CASTVNTEAFF
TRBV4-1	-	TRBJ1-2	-	TGCGCCAGCGGACCGACATGGAGGGCTTCTGGCTACACCTTC	CASGPTWRASGYTF
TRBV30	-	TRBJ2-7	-	TGTGCCTGGAGGCCCGGACTGTTGTACGAGCAGTACTTC	CAWRPGLLYEQYF
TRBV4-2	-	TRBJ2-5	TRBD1	TGTGCCAGCAGCCAATTCGGCAGGGGGCTAGGAGAGACCCAGTACTTC	CASSQFGRGLGETQYF
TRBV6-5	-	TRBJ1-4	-	TGTGCCAGCAGTTACTCGTGGCAGACTAATGAAAAACTGTTTTTT	CASSYSWQTNEKLFF
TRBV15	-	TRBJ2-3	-	TGTGCCACCAGCAGAGATCTCGGGGTGGTCGATACGCAGTATTTT	CATSRDLGVVDTQYF
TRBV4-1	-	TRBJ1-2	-	TGCGCCAGCAGCGAAGCGGCGACTTGGTTTGGCTACACCTTC	CASSEAATWFGYTF
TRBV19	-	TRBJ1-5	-	TGTGCCAGTAGTCTCCGGAGGGATCAGCCCCAGCATTTT	CASSLRRDQPQHF
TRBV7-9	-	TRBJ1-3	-	TGTGCCAGCAGCTTAGCGTGGGCCTCTGGAAACACCATATATTTT	CASSLAWASGNTIYF
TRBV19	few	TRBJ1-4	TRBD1	TGTGCCAGTTTCAGACAGGGTGGGGAAAAACTGTTTTTT	CASFRQGGEKLFF
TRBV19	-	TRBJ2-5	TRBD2	TGTGCCAGTAGTATACGAAATTATAGACTAGCGGTAAAAGAGACCCAGTACTTC	CASSIRNYRLAVKETQYF
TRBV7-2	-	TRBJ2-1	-	TGTGCCAGCAGCTTAGTCTCTCTCAATGAGCAGTTCTTC	CASSLVSLNEQFF
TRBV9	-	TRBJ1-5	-	TGTGCCAGCAGCGTCGGGTGGGGAGGTGGGGATAATCAGCCCCAGCATTTT	CASSVGWGGGDNQPQHF
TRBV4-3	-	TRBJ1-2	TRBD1	TGCGCCAGCAGCCAAGATATAACAGGGGGCTACTATGGCTACACCTTC	CASSQDITGGYYGYTF
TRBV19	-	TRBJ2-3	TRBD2	TGTGCCAGTAGCAAGGGACTAGCGGCTACAGATACGCAGTATTTT	CASSKGLAATDTQYF
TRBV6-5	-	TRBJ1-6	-	TGTGCCAGCAGTTACTCATCAGGGGACATAAATTCACCCCTCCACTTT	CASSYSSGDINSPLHF
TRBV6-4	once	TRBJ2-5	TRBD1	TGTGCCAGCAGTGCAATGGGACAGCCCCAAGAGACCCAGTACTTC	CASSAMGQPQETQYF
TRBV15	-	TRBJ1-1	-	TGTGCCACCAGCAGAGATACGGCGGCAGGGGAAGCTTTCTTT	CATSRDTAAGEAFF
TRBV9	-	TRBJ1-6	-	TGTGCCAGCAGCGTAGAGCTCCTGAATTCACCCCTCCACTTT	CASSVELLNSPLHF
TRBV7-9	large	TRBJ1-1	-	TGTGCCAGCAGTTCCGGGACTCCTCTTGAAGCTTTCTTT	CASSSGTPLEAFF
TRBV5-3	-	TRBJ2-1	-	TGTGCCAGCAGCTTAGCTCCCCTCTCCAATGAGCAGTTCTTC	CASSLAPLSNEQFF
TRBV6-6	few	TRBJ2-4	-	TGTGCCAGCAGCCCTCCCGGACCAGGGGGGCACATTCAGTACTTC	CASSPPGPGGHIQYF